The 4 T cell receptor beta chains in this list originate from one sample, sequenced in a study of post-analysis software for immune sequencing data. Unique-molecular-identifier-tagged TCR beta cDNA libraries were used. A single record per CDR3 protein comes from TCRdb applying MiXCR to the PCR reads. The table has approximately 770,000 distinct CDR3 sequences, approximately 44% seen once. Study conclusions and caveats: TRBV5-6, TRBV5-1 and TRBV20-1 belonged to a set of about five TRBV segments that were more frequent in patients than controls.

Their antigens remain unidentified. The sample was blood. The source of these receptors is a girl between 10 and 17 years old with multiple sclerosis.

The V gene is TRBV12-3 or TRBV12-4, the J gene TRBJ1-6; D is unresolved. V was shortened by 4 bases and J by 0 bases, with 10 bases between the two germline ends. The CDR3 covers 16 residues. CDR3 loop: CASSSDASSYNSPLHF. The CDR3, as DNA: TGTGCCAGCAGTTCCGACGCGAGCTCCTATAATTCACCCCTCCACTTT.

The chain is built from TRBV7-9 and TRBJ2-1; D uncertain. The V gene's germline CDR1 is SEHNR and CDR2 FQNEAQ (reference sequence). V lost 8 bases and J lost 8, with 7 bases in between. This CDR3 region has 10 residues. CDR3 residues: CASEQDEQFF. CDR3 bases: TGTGCCAGCGAACAAGATGAGCAGTTCTTC.

The CDR3 reads CASSLANYPYEQYF. The CDR3 DNA sequence: TGTGCCAGCAGTTTGGCCAACTACCCCTACGAGCAGTACTTC. The chain carries TRBV27 and TRBJ2-7, with no clear D. The CDR3 totals 14 residues. Germline CDR1 and CDR2: MNHEY and SMNVEV (reference sequence). Trimming removed 3 bases from V and 2 bases from J, with 11 bases in between.

The chain uses TRBV29-1 and TRBJ2-5; no clear D gene. The CDR3 loop spans 13 amino acids. Germline CDR1 is SQVTM and CDR2 is ANQGSEA. Trimming took off 4 bases at V and 4 bases at J, with 13 bases between the two ends. CDR3: CSVGPVVAETQYF. The CDR3, as DNA: TGCAGCGTTGGTCCAGTAGTGGCAGAGACCCAGTACTTC.